The present T cell receptor beta chain was sequenced within a study of spatial heterogeneity in lung cancer. CDR3 length: 16 residues. Germline V CDR1 and CDR2: SNHLY, FYNNEI. On each TCR cDNA molecule, a unique molecular identifier was present. TCRdb re-derived calls from the 5' RACE reads in MiXCR, one entry per CDR3 protein. This sample carries 65,000 to 85,000 distinct CDR3 sequences, 15% to 25% of them seen once, and the ten largest clones take less than 7.5%. This clonotype has more than one count but fewer than ten. Mismatch with germline at one junction end may stem from a read error. The time point denotes: sample taken at primary tumor resection. Without sorting, whole RNA was sequenced from tumor, nontumor lung or frozen PBMC. Samples came from roughly 72 TRACERx patients with untreated early-stage lung cancer.

The rearrangement uses TRBV2 and TRBJ2-7; tentatively, D is TRBD1 (5 bases). The sequence was obtained from a male donor with early-stage non-small cell lung cancer. Specimen: PBMCs, collected at surgery. The CDR3 protein is CVSSEQAVRSSYEQYF. Written as DNA, the CDR3 is TGTGTCAGCAGTGAACAGGCAGTTCGGAGCTCCTACGAGCAGTACTTC.